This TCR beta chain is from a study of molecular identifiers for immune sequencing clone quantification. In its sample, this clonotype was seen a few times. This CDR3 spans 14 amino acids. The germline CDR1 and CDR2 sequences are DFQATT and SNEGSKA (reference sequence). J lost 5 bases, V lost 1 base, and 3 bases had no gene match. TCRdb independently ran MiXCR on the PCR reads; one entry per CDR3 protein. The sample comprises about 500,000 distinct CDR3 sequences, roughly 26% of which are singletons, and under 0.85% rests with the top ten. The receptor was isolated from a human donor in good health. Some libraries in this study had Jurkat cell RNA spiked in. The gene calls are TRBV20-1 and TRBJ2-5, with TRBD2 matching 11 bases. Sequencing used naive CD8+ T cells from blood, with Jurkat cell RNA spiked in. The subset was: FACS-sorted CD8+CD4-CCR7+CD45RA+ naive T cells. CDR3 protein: CSARVRLAGETQYF. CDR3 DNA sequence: TGCAGTGCTAGAGTCAGACTAGCGGGGGAGACCCAGTACTTC.